A selection of T cell receptor beta chains follows, all from one sample in a study of cytomegalovirus exposure and HLA in healthy donors. The method was immunoSEQ multiplex PCR; TCRdb's version includes in-frame clones alone and lacks a portion of them. The sample records under 100,000 clones, 77% being singletons. The specimen was PBMCs. These receptor sequences come from a boy between 10 and 17 years old in good health and CMV-seronegative. CDR3s include the opening cysteine and the closing phenylalanine or tryptophan. Fields, in order: J gene, clone size, V gene, D gene, CDR3 DNA, CDR3 protein. D genes are given only for firm matches. Expanded clones get a size class; other rows say once, few or many, or leave the size out.

j_call: TRBJ2-7; clone_size: NA; v_call: TRBV7-6; d_call: TRBD1; cdr3_nt: TGTGCCAGCAGCTTTGGGACAGGGGGCGAGCAGTACTTC; cdr3_aa: CASSFGTGGEQYF
j_call: TRBJ1-5; clone_size: NA; v_call: TRBV28; d_call: TRBD1; cdr3_nt: TGTGCCAGCCGTGCCGGACAGGGGGGAAATCAGCCCCAGCATTTT; cdr3_aa: CASRAGQGGNQPQHF
j_call: TRBJ1-5; clone_size: NA; v_call: TRBV7-8; d_call: NA; cdr3_nt: TGTGCCAGCAGCCCGACCCTTCCGGGATTAAGGGTGGATTTT; cdr3_aa: CASSPTLPGLRVDF
j_call: TRBJ2-2; clone_size: NA; v_call: TRBV6-6; d_call: NA; cdr3_nt: TGTGCCAGCAGTTACCTGGACACAGTACCTACCGGGGAGCTGTTTTTT; cdr3_aa: CASSYLDTVPTGELFF
j_call: TRBJ2-1; clone_size: NA; v_call: TRBV29-1; d_call: TRBD1; cdr3_nt: TGCAGCGCCAGGACAGGGGAGGGTGAGCAGTTCTTC; cdr3_aa: CSARTGEGEQFF
j_call: TRBJ2-2; clone_size: NA; v_call: TRBV6-5; d_call: NA; cdr3_nt: TGTGCCAGCAGTTATGTTCTCGGGACTTTCACCGGGGAGCTGTTTTTT; cdr3_aa: CASSYVLGTFTGELFF
j_call: TRBJ2-1; clone_size: NA; v_call: TRBV29-1; d_call: NA; cdr3_nt: TGCAGCGTCGGGCTCGACAGTACAAATGAGCAGTTCTTC; cdr3_aa: CSVGLDSTNEQFF
j_call: TRBJ2-7; clone_size: NA; v_call: TRBV11-2; d_call: TRBD1; cdr3_nt: TGTGCCAGCAGCTTAGGAGGGGGCACCTACGAGCAGTACTTC; cdr3_aa: CASSLGGGTYEQYF
j_call: TRBJ1-6; clone_size: NA; v_call: TRBV15; d_call: TRBD1; cdr3_nt: TGTGCCACCAGGGGACAGGACGCACCCCTCCACTTT; cdr3_aa: CATRGQDAPLHF
j_call: TRBJ1-5; clone_size: NA; v_call: TRBV28; d_call: NA; cdr3_nt: TGTGCCAGCAGTTTAGGGAGGGTAGGGCAGCCCCAGCATTTT; cdr3_aa: CASSLGRVGQPQHF
j_call: TRBJ2-1; clone_size: NA; v_call: TRBV29-1; d_call: TRBD2; cdr3_nt: TGCAGCGTTGTGGGGTTAGCGGGGGGGTATGAGCAGTTCTTC; cdr3_aa: CSVVGLAGGYEQFF
j_call: TRBJ2-3; clone_size: few; v_call: TRBV7-9; d_call: TRBD2; cdr3_nt: TGTGCCAGCAGCTTAGGGCGGGAGAGCAAAGATACGCAGTATTTT; cdr3_aa: CASSLGRESKDTQYF
j_call: TRBJ2-7; clone_size: NA; v_call: TRBV25-1; d_call: TRBD1; cdr3_nt: TGTGCCAGCAGTGAGGGACAGATCACCTACGAGCAGTACTTC; cdr3_aa: CASSEGQITYEQYF
j_call: TRBJ2-7; clone_size: NA; v_call: TRBV7-2; d_call: TRBD2; cdr3_nt: TGTGCCAGCAGCTCGGAGCGACTAGCGGGGGCCAGGCAGTACTTC; cdr3_aa: CASSSERLAGARQYF
j_call: TRBJ1-2; clone_size: NA; v_call: TRBV7-9; d_call: NA; cdr3_nt: TGTGCCAGCAGCTTTAGCATACCGGGTTACGCGGAGGGCTACACCTTC; cdr3_aa: CASSFSIPGYAEGYTF
j_call: TRBJ1-2; clone_size: few; v_call: TRBV6-1; d_call: TRBD1; cdr3_nt: TGTGCCAGCAGTGAAGCCCCGGGACAGCCCTATGGCTACACCTTC; cdr3_aa: CASSEAPGQPYGYTF
j_call: TRBJ2-7; clone_size: NA; v_call: TRBV7-9; d_call: TRBD1; cdr3_nt: TGTGCCAGCAGCTTGATGGGACAGGGGCCCTCCTACGAGCAGTACTTC; cdr3_aa: CASSLMGQGPSYEQYF
j_call: TRBJ1-5; clone_size: NA; v_call: TRBV15; d_call: TRBD1; cdr3_nt: TGTGCCACCAGCGGGACAGGCAATCAGCCCCAGCATTTT; cdr3_aa: CATSGTGNQPQHF
j_call: TRBJ1-2; clone_size: once; v_call: TRBV29-1; d_call: NA; cdr3_nt: TGCAGCGCCGGTGGCAGGGGAGCAGGCGGGTATGGCTACACCTTC; cdr3_aa: CSAGGRGAGGYGYTF
j_call: TRBJ1-5; clone_size: NA; v_call: TRBV4-3; d_call: NA; cdr3_nt: TGCGCCAGCAGCCAAGATAGGGGGGGTGCCCAGCATTTT; cdr3_aa: CASSQDRGGAQHF
j_call: TRBJ2-3; clone_size: NA; v_call: TRBV7-6; d_call: NA; cdr3_nt: TGTGCCAGCAACCAACAGGGCGGCACAGATACGCAGTATTTT; cdr3_aa: CASNQQGGTDTQYF
j_call: TRBJ1-1; clone_size: few; v_call: TRBV7-9; d_call: NA; cdr3_nt: TGTGCCAGCAGCTCCCCGGGACACTCTAACACTGAAGCTTTCTTT; cdr3_aa: CASSSPGHSNTEAFF
j_call: TRBJ2-1; clone_size: NA; v_call: TRBV25-1; d_call: TRBD2; cdr3_nt: TGTGCCAGCAGTGGAGCGAGCGGGGGGCCCTACAATGAGCAGTTCTTC; cdr3_aa: CASSGASGGPYNEQFF
j_call: TRBJ2-1; clone_size: few; v_call: TRBV4-3; d_call: NA; cdr3_nt: TGCGCCAGCAGCCAAGATGGACTCGCGAACTCCTACAATGAGCAGTTCTTC; cdr3_aa: CASSQDGLANSYNEQFF
j_call: TRBJ1-1; clone_size: NA; v_call: TRBV19; d_call: TRBD1; cdr3_nt: TGTGCCAGTGTGGACAGGGGAAGCACTGAAGCTTTCTTT; cdr3_aa: CASVDRGSTEAFF
j_call: TRBJ2-7; clone_size: NA; v_call: TRBV9; d_call: TRBD1; cdr3_nt: TGTGCCAGCAGCATATACCGGGACAGCAATTACGAGCAGTACTTC; cdr3_aa: CASSIYRDSNYEQYF
j_call: TRBJ2-2; clone_size: once; v_call: TRBV14; d_call: NA; cdr3_nt: TGTGCCAGCAGCCAAGATCGTCAGACAGGGGAGCTGTTTTTT; cdr3_aa: CASSQDRQTGELFF